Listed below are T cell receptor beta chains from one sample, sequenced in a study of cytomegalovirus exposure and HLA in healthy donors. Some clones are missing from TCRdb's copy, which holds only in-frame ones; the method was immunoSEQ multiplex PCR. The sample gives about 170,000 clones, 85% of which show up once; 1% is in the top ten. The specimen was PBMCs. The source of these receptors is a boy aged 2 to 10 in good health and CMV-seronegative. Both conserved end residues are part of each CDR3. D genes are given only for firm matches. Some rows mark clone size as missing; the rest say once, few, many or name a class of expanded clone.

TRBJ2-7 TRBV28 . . TGTGCCAGCAGTTTAGGGCAGAATCCCTACGAGCAGTACTTC CASSLGQNPYEQYF
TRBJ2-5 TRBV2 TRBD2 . TGTGCCAGCAGGGGGACTAGCGCTGAAGAGACCCAGTACTTC CASRGTSAEETQYF
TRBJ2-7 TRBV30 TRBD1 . TGTGCCTGGACCGGGACAGGCCGATCCTACGAGCAGTACTTC CAWTGTGRSYEQYF
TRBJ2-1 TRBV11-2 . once TGTGCCAGCAGACGAGACACCGATGAGCAGTTCTTC CASRRDTDEQFF
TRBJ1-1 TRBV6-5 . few TGTGCCAGCAGTGCCGGAGAAAACACTGAAGCTTTCTTT CASSAGENTEAFF
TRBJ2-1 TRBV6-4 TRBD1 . TGTGCCAGCAGTGACCAGGGACAGAGCAATGAGCAGTTCTTC CASSDQGQSNEQFF
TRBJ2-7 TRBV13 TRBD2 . TGTGCCAGCAAGACTAGCGCCGCCTACGAGCAGTACTTC CASKTSAAYEQYF
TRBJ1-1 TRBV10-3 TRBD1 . TGTGCCATCAGTGAATGGCAGGGGGCGATAAACACTGAAGCTTTCTTT CAISEWQGAINTEAFF
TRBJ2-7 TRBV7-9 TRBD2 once TGTGCCAGCAGCTTAGTAGCGGGAGGAAGTAGTCAATCCTACGAGCAGTACTTC CASSLVAGGSSQSYEQYF
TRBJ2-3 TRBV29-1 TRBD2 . TGCAGCGTTGAGGGGCTAGCGGGGGGTCTCACAGATACGCAGTATTTT CSVEGLAGGLTDTQYF
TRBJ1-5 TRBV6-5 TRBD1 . TGTGCCAGCAGTTACTCTGGACAGGGATATTGGCCCCAGCATTTT CASSYSGQGYWPQHF
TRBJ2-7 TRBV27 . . TGTGCCAGCCAATGGGCGGCGGGATTTTACGAGCAGTACTTC CASQWAAGFYEQYF
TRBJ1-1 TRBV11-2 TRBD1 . TGTGCCAGCAGCCTCGACAGGGGGAGGTCTGAAGCTTTCTTT CASSLDRGRSEAFF
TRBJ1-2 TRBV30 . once TGTGCCTGGAGTGAGCTCCAATCAGGCCGCGGCTACACCTTC CAWSELQSGRGYTF
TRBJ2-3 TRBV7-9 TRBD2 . TGTGCCAGCAGCGCTAGCGGGAGGACAGATACGCAGTATTTT CASSASGRTDTQYF
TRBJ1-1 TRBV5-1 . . TGCGCCAGCAAAAGTCTGGAGGGGAACACTGAAGCTTTCTTT CASKSLEGNTEAFF
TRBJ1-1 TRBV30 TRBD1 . TGTGCCTGGAGGGAGGGGGCCGGAACTGAAGCTTTCTTT CAWREGAGTEAFF
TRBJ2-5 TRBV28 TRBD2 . TGTGCCAGCAGTTTAGGGCGAGGGACTAGCGGACAAGAGACCCAGTACTTC CASSLGRGTSGQETQYF
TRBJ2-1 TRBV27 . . TGTGCCAGCAGTACACGAACAGGGGAGGTGTCCGAGTTCTTC CASSTRTGEVSEFF
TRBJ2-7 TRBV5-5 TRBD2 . TGTGCCAGCAGCTTGGTGGGAGGGCCCCGCTCCTACGAGCAGTACTTC CASSLVGGPRSYEQYF
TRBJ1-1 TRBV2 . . TGTGTCAGCCGGGACAAGGAGTACACTGAAGCTTTCTTT CVSRDKEYTEAFF
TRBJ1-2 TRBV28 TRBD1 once TGTGCCAGCAAATCCGGGGCAGGGGGCGGGGGCTACACCTTC CASKSGAGGGGYTF
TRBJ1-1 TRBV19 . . TGTGCCAGTAGTATGGAGGACCTCTGGGGTCTGAACACTGAAGCTTTCTTT CASSMEDLWGLNTEAFF
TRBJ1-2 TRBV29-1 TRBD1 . TGCAGCGTGTCGACAGGGTCCTATGGCTACACCTTC CSVSTGSYGYTF
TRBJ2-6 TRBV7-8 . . TGTGCCAGCAGCTGGGTCGGGGGTGGGGCCAACGTCCTGACTTTC CASSWVGGGANVLTF
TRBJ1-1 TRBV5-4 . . TGTGCCAGCAGCTTGGCGGTTCGGACTGAGAACACTGAAGCTTTCTTT CASSLAVRTENTEAFF
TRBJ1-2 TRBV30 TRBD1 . TGTGCCTGGAGTGTACAGGGGGCGAGTGATGGCTACACCTTC CAWSVQGASDGYTF
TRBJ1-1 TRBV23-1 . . TGCGCCAGCAGTAAGCCCGCAATCCAAAACACTGAAGCTTTCTTT CASSKPAIQNTEAFF
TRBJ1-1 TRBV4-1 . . TGCGCCAGCAGCCATCTGACAGGCGGCGAAGCTTTCTTT CASSHLTGGEAFF
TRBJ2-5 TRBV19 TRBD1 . TGTGCCAGTAGTGCTAATACAGGGGTCCTAGAGACCCAGTACTTC CASSANTGVLETQYF
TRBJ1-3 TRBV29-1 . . TGCAGCGTCCGGGTGGGGGCCGGTGGAAACACCATATATTTT CSVRVGAGGNTIYF
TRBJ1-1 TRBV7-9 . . TGTGCCAGCAGCTACCTCCAGGGCGCCCCTGAAGCTTTCTTT CASSYLQGAPEAFF
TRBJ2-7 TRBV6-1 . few TGTGCCAGCAGGGGGGCCCACGAGCAGTACTTC CASRGAHEQYF
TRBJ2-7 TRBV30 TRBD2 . TGTGCCTGGAGTAATAAGCGGGAGACCGAGCAGTACTTC CAWSNKRETEQYF
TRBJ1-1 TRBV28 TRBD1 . TGTGCCAGCAGTTTGACGAGGGGGCGTAACACTGAAGCTTTCTTT CASSLTRGRNTEAFF
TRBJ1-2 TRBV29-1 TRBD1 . TGCAGCGTTCAGACAGGGAATGGCTACACCTTC CSVQTGNGYTF
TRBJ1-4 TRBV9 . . TGCGCCAGCAGCGTAGGGGGGGCAACTAATGAAAAACTGTTTTTT CASSVGGATNEKLFF
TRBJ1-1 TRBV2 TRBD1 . TGTGCCAGCAGGGGACAGGGGCAGAACACTGAAGCTTTCTTT CASRGQGQNTEAFF